The 3 T cell receptor beta chains below all came from one sample that was sequenced in a study of CD8+CD57+ T cells in acquired aplastic anemia. It was genomic DNA that served as the template for profiling TCR beta VDJ and CDR3. One entry per CDR3 protein, called by TCRdb with MiXCR from the reads. The top ten clones hold roughly 8% of a sample with some 290,000 distinct CDR3 sequences, approximately 56% of them seen once. Specimen: sorted CD4+, CD8+, or CD8+CD57+ T cells (not recorded which) from PBMCs. The receptors were sampled from a human donor with severe aplastic anemia or a healthy control (not recorded which).

The chain employs TRBV7-2 and TRBJ2-7; 7 nucleotides match TRBD2. CDR3 length equals 13 residues. Unmatched junction bases numbered 6, after V lost 3 bases and J lost 7 bases. Germline assignment: CDR1 SGHTA and CDR2 FQGNSA. For the CDR3, the DNA is TGTGCCAGCAGCTTTAGCGGGCCGGGGGAGCAGTACTTC. Its translation: CASSFSGPGEQYF. Drawing the rest from reference TRBV7-2 and TRBJ2-7, the complete variable domain is GAGVSQSPSNKVTEKGKDVELRCDPISGHTALYWYRQSLGQGLEFLIYFQGNSAPDKSGLPSDRFSAERTGGSVSTLTIQRTQQEDSAVYLCASSFSGPGEQYFGPGTRLTVT.

In this sample, this clonotype turned up a few times. This rearrangement joins TRBV7-3 to TRBJ2-2, with D hard to call. Trimming removed 6 bases from V and 1 base from J, with 9 bases in between. There are 14 residues in the CDR3. The germline V gene has CDR1 SGHTA and CDR2 FQGTGA. The chain's CDR3 is CASRIPGNTGELFF. The DNA for the CDR3 is TGTGCCAGCAGAATCCCGGGGAACACCGGGGAGCTGTTTTTT.

This clonotype has just a few counts. The V call is TRBV24-1, the J call TRBJ1-2, with D hard to call. The V end lost 6 bases, the J end lost 5 bases, and 12 bases lay between the germline ends. The CDR3 has 13 amino acids. CDR1 and CDR2 from the germline V gene are KGHDR and SFDVKD. DNA of the CDR3: TGTGCCACCAGTCGGGCAGGAGAGTATGGCTACACCTTC. Its translation is CATSRAGEYGYTF.